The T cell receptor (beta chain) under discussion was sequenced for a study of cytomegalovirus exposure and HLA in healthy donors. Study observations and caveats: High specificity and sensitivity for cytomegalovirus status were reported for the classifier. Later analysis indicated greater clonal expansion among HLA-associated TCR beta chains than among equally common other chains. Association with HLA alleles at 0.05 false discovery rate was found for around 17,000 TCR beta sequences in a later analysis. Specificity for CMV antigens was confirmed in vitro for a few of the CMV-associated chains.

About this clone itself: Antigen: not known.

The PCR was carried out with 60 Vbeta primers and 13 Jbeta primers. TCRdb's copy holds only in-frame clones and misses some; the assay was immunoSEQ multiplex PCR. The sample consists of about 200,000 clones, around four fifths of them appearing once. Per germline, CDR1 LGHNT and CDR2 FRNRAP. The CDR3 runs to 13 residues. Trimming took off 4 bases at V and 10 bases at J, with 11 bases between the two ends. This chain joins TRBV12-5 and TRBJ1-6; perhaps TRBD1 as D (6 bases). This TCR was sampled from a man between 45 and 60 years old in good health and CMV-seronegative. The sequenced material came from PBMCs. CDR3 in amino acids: CASGSSGDSPLHF. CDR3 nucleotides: TGTGCTAGTGGTTCATCAGGGGACTCACCCCTCCACTTT.